Below are 30 T cell receptor beta chains sequenced from a single sample in a study of cytomegalovirus exposure and HLA in healthy donors. 13 Jbeta primers and 60 Vbeta primers were used for the PCR. The protocol was immunoSEQ multiplex PCR, while the TCRdb copy is restricted to in-frame clones and leaves out a portion. The top ten clones hold roughly 7.7% of a sample with roughly 160,000 clones, more than 80% of them seen once. Material: PBMCs. Receptors originate from a woman in her 30s in good health and CMV-seropositive.

The J gene is TRBJ2-1, the V gene TRBV7-9; TRBD1 matches 9 bases. V was clipped by 7 bases and J by 3 bases; unmatched bases: 7. The germline CDR1 and CDR2 sequences are SEHNR and FQNEAQ (reference sequence). The CDR3 runs to 15 residues. The CDR3 sequence: CASTPGQGSYNEQFF. The CDR3 DNA reads as TGTGCCAGCACTCCGGGACAGGGAAGCTACAATGAGCAGTTCTTC. The full variable domain, its missing parts supplied by reference TRBV7-9 and TRBJ2-1, is DTGVSQNPRHKITKRGQNVTFRCDPISEHNRLYWYRQTLGQGPEFLTYFQNEAQLEKSRLLSDRFSAERPKGSFSTLEIQRTEQGDSAMYLCASTPGQGSYNEQFFGPGTRLTVL.

A single count supports this clone. Here the CDR3 reads CATPAHYSNQPQHF. For the CDR3, the DNA is TGTGCCACCCCCGCGCATTATAGCAATCAGCCCCAGCATTTT. This chain uses TRBV11-3 with TRBJ1-5; D ambiguous. The V end was cut by 10 bases, the J end by 0 bases, with 13 bases between. Germline CDR1 and CDR2: SGHNT and YENEEA. This CDR3 contains 14 residues. The variable domain in full, with the rest retrieved from reference TRBV11-3 and TRBJ1-5, is EAGVVQSPRYKIIEKKQPVAFWCNPISGHNTLYWYLQNLGQGPELLIRYENEEAVDDSQLPKDRFSAERLKGVDSTLKIQPAELGDSAVYLCATPAHYSNQPQHFGDGTRLSIL.

The chain is built from TRBV11-1 and TRBJ2-1; possible D gene TRBD1, 6 bases. The CDR3 has 15 amino acids. Germline V gene data show CDR1 as SGHAT and CDR2 as FQDESV (reference sequence). Deletions cut 1 base from V and 7 bases from J, with 14 bases between. In nucleotides, the CDR3 is TGTGCCAGCAGCTTAGGGGACACGGGTTGGAATGAGCAGTTCTTC. It translates to CASSLGDTGWNEQFF.

The chain links TRBV5-4 to TRBJ2-5, with D maybe TRBD1 (5 bases). The CDR3 is 16 residues long. Trimming took 1 base from V and 0 from J, leaving 13 bases between them. Germline V gives CDR1 SGHNT, CDR2 YYREEE (reference sequence). In DNA form, the CDR3 reads TGTGCCAGCAGCTTGAAGCAGGGAACGTACCAAGAGACCCAGTACTTC. It codes for CASSLKQGTYQETQYF.

This clone was picked up a small number of times. V usage is TRBV12-5 and J usage is TRBJ2-3; 7 bases match TRBD2. V trimming: 7 bases; J trimming: 6 bases; junction bases outside the gene matches: 7. The CDR3 consists of 13 residues. Germline assignment: CDR1 LGHNT and CDR2 FRNRAP. This CDR3 is CASVLGGVDTQYF. CDR3 coding DNA: TGTGCTAGTGTCCTGGGGGGGGTTGATACGCAGTATTTT.

The chain employs TRBV29-1 and TRBJ2-5; 13 nucleotides agree with TRBD2. CDR3 length: 12 residues. From germline, CDR1 is SQVTM and CDR2 ANQGSEA. With V trimmed by 4 bases and J by 13 bases, 6 bases remained unmatched. Written as DNA, the CDR3 is TGCAGCGTTGGGACTAGCGGGGGCCGCCGGTACTTC. It is translated as CSVGTSGGRRYF.

This chain joins TRBV25-1 and TRBJ2-7; 8 nucleotides agree with TRBD1. The CDR3 runs to 16 residues. Germline V CDR1 and CDR2: MGHDK, SYGVNS. After removal of 3 bases from V and 0 bases from J, the junction contained 7 bases not matched to a gene. The CDR3 reads CASSDYRDRSSYEQYF. As DNA, the CDR3 is TGTGCCAGCAGTGACTACCGGGACAGGTCCTCCTACGAGCAGTACTTC.

The chain combines TRBV4-3 with TRBJ1-1; D perhaps matches TRBD1 (5 bases). Trimming removed 4 bases from V and 5 bases from J, with 17 bases in between. CDR1 LGHNA and CDR2 YSLEER come from the germline V gene. This CDR3 comprises 15 residues. The CDR3 region has the DNA TGCGCCAGCAGCCCCTACCAGGGAATAGGGACTGAAGCTTTCTTT. Amino acids: CASSPYQGIGTEAFF.

The rearrangement joins TRBV6-5 to TRBJ1-2; D perhaps matches TRBD1 (5 bases). Trimming removed 0 bases from V and 8 bases from J, with 7 bases in between. There are 12 residues in the CDR3. CDR1 is MNHEY, CDR2 SVGAGI, per germline. The CDR3 sequence is CASSYSQGGYTF. The CDR3 DNA reads TGTGCCAGCAGTTACTCTCAGGGAGGCTACACCTTC.

As regards this clone: This sample includes further DNA sequences coding for the same CDR3. The chain is built from TRBV9 and TRBJ1-6; possibly TRBD1 for D (6 bases). V lost 2 bases to trimming and J lost 0 bases, with 12 bases between them. CDR3 size: 17 residues. Looked up from germline, CDR1 is SGDLS and CDR2 is YYNGEE. As DNA, the CDR3 is TGTGCCAGCAGCGTGGCCGGACAGAGCTCCTATAATTCACCCCTCCACTTT. Encoded protein: CASSVAGQSSYNSPLHF.

The rearrangement links TRBV5-6 to TRBJ2-5; 8 positions agree with TRBD2. Germline trimming cut 4 bases from V and 5 bases from J; bases unmatched to any gene: 1. CDR1 and CDR2 from the germline V gene are SGHDT and YYEEEE. This CDR3 spans 12 amino acids. The CDR3 protein is CASSPGGETQYF. The DNA of the CDR3 is TGTGCCAGCAGCCCGGGGGGGGAGACCCAGTACTTC.

CDR3 residues: CASSLVAGQDYGYTF. In DNA, the CDR3 is TGCGCCAGCAGCTTGGTAGCTGGACAGGACTATGGCTACACCTTC. The rearrangement uses TRBV5-1 and TRBJ1-2; 7 bases fit TRBD1. In germline, CDR1 is SGHRS, CDR2 YFSETQ. V dropped 0 bases and J dropped 3; count of bases not matched to a gene: 5. The CDR3 has 15 amino acids.

The V gene is TRBV30, the J gene TRBJ2-2; TRBD2 is a possible D gene (5 bases). V lost 3 bases and J 1 base, leaving 6 bases between the germline ends. This CDR3 is 13 amino acids long. Germline CDR1 GTSNPN, CDR2 SVGIG (reference sequence). The CDR3 is CAWRGRNTGELFF. The CDR3, as DNA: TGTGCCTGGAGGGGGAGGAACACCGGGGAGCTGTTTTTT.

This CDR3 is CASSQSPGQGWAFF. The CDR3 DNA sequence: TGCGCCAGCAGCCAATCACCCGGACAGGGCTGGGCTTTCTTT. This chain connects TRBV4-1 to TRBJ1-1, with 8 bases aligning to TRBD1. The trim removed 2 bases at V and 11 bases at J, leaving 10 bases unmatched. Germline V gene sequence: CDR1 MGHRA, CDR2 YSYEKL. The CDR3 covers 14 residues.

This sequence joins TRBV19 and TRBJ2-7; 7 bases match TRBD1. This CDR3 spans 14 amino acids. Per the germline V gene, CDR1 is LNHDA and CDR2 is SQIVND (reference sequence). V was clipped by 7 bases and J by 0 bases; unmatched bases: 6. Written as DNA, the CDR3 is TGTGCCAGTAAAAGTGGACAGGACTCCTACGAGCAGTACTTC. Encoded protein: CASKSGQDSYEQYF.

This clone appeared once. CDR3 in DNA: TGTGCCAGCAACCCGGTGGGCTCAGGGAACACTGAAGCTTTCTTT. This sequence encodes CASNPVGSGNTEAFF. The gene calls are TRBV27 and TRBJ1-1; D is uncertain. Germline CDR1 and CDR2: MNHEY and SMNVEV (reference sequence). Trimming removed 7 bases at V and 1 base at J, with 16 bases between. The CDR3 covers 15 residues.

The chain uses TRBV6-5 and TRBJ1-2, with a weak D call TRBD1 (5 bases). Germline lookup yields CDR1 MNHEY and CDR2 SVGAGI. V shed 5 bases and J shed 6 bases, with 19 bases lying between them. CDR3 size: 15 residues. Here the CDR3 reads CASSRLNQGGDGYTF. CDR3 nucleotides: TGTGCCAGCAGTCGCTTAAACCAGGGAGGGGATGGCTACACCTTC.

This clone was recorded once. The chain links TRBV11-1 to TRBJ2-7; no clear D. Deletions cut 1 base from V and 6 bases from J, with 10 bases between. The CDR3 loop spans 13 amino acids. Germline lookup yields CDR1 SGHAT and CDR2 FQDESV (reference sequence). DNA of the CDR3: TGTGCCAGCAGCTTAGACCGTACGGGCGAGCAGTACTTC. Its protein product is CASSLDRTGEQYF.

As DNA, the CDR3 is TGTGCCAGCAGCTCCGATACTAGGGAGTTTCGGAACACTGAAGCTTTCTTT. The encoded protein is CASSSDTREFRNTEAFF. The V gene is TRBV7-8, the J gene TRBJ1-1; D is uncertain. Germline V gene sequence: CDR1 SGHVS, CDR2 FQNEAQ. V was pared by 4 bases and J by 1 base, with 19 bases between. This CDR3 is 17 amino acids long. The full variable domain, with the rest looked up from reference TRBV7-8 and TRBJ1-1, is GAGVSQSPRYKVAKRGQDVALRCDPISGHVSLFWYQQALGQGPEFLTYFQNEAQLDKSGLPSDRFFAERPEGSVSTLKIQRTQQEDSAVYLCASSSDTREFRNTEAFFGQGTRLTVV.

This rearrangement joins TRBV21-1 to TRBJ1-2; the D segment call TRBD1 is taken from the table without a DNA check. TRBV21-1 is shown as a pseudogene. The CDR3 runs to 15 residues. CDR3 sequence: CASSPGTGVGYGYTF. The CDR3 region has the DNA TGTGCCAGCAGCCCAGGGACAGGGGTAGGCTATGGCTACACCTTC.

The V gene is TRBV4-3, the J gene TRBJ1-6; no firm D call. V was pared by 0 bases and J by 7 bases, with 13 bases between. The CDR3 is 16 amino acids. Germline values: CDR1 LGHNA, CDR2 YSLEER. The CDR3 sequence: CASSQESGLGNSPLHF. The CDR3 DNA is TGCGCCAGCAGCCAAGAAAGCGGGCTTGGGAATTCACCCCTCCACTTT.

The rearrangement uses TRBV7-3 and TRBJ2-1; TRBD1 matches 9 bases. V dropped 8 bases and J dropped 8; count of bases not matched to a gene: 7. Germline assignment: CDR1 SGHTA and CDR2 FQGTGA. This CDR3 region has 13 residues. CDR3 nucleotide sequence: TGTGCCAGCGCGACAGGGGGAGGCGATGAGCAGTTCTTC. Encoded protein: CASATGGGDEQFF.

The chain joins TRBV9 to TRBJ2-1; tentatively, D is TRBD1 (7 bases). V was clipped by 3 bases and J by 4 bases, with 14 bases between them. CDR3 length: 15 residues. Germline loops: CDR1 SGDLS, CDR2 YYNGEE. The CDR3 bases are TGTGCCAGCAGCGCCGAGGGGGCGGGGTACAATGAGCAGTTCTTC. Translating gives CASSAEGAGYNEQFF.

This clone showed up just a few times. Distinct nucleotide sequences in the sample also encode this CDR3. The chain is built from TRBV7-9 and TRBJ2-7; D is possibly TRBD1 (5 bases). The CDR3 is 14 amino acids. Germline CDR1 SEHNR, CDR2 FQNEAQ (reference sequence). The V and J ends lost 5 bases and 3 bases respectively, with 14 bases between them. This CDR3 reads CASSPQGIGYEQYF. CDR3 DNA sequence: TGTGCCAGCAGCCCTCAGGGAATTGGCTACGAGCAGTACTTC.

V gene TRBV12-5 combines with J gene TRBJ2-3; TRBD2 matches at 9 bases. Trimming cost V 1 base and J 0 bases; bases outside gene matches: 2. The CDR3 spans 16 residues. CDR1 LGHNT and CDR2 FRNRAP come from the germline V gene. CDR3 loop: CASGLGRGGSTDTQYF. The CDR3 DNA reads TGTGCTAGTGGTTTGGGGCGGGGGGGAAGCACAGATACGCAGTATTTT.

This clone was picked up one time. The chain links TRBV6-5 to TRBJ1-5, with TRBD1 matching over 7 bases. Germline V gene lookup returns CDR1 MNHEY and CDR2 SVGAGI. This CDR3 has 14 amino acids. Losses at the gene ends were 8 bases for V and 4 bases for J; bases not matched to a gene: 8. CDR3: CASREGQLNQPQHF. DNA of the CDR3: TGTGCCAGCCGGGAGGGACAGCTAAATCAGCCCCAGCATTTT.

V and J are TRBV5-5 and TRBJ1-6; 10 bases are a match to TRBD1. Per germline, CDR1 SGHKS and CDR2 YYEKEE (reference sequence). The J segment lost 6 bases and the V segment lost 2 bases, leaving 8 bases of the junction unmatched. The CDR3 is 17 residues long. CDR3: CASSFPGQGSLNSPLHF. The CDR3 coding sequence is TGTGCCAGCAGCTTTCCGGGACAGGGGAGTCTTAATTCACCCCTCCACTTT.

This sequence joins TRBV10-3 and TRBJ2-7; D gene uncertain. The V end lost 7 bases, the J end lost 6 bases, and 13 bases lay between the germline ends. There are 12 residues in the CDR3. CDR1 and CDR2 from the germline V gene are ENHRY and SYGVKD. In DNA form, the CDR3 reads TGTGCCATCATGTTTGAATCCGGCGAGCAGTACTTC. Translation: CAIMFESGEQYF.

This clone has just a few counts. This chain links TRBV7-2 with TRBJ2-1, with a tentative D call TRBD2 (6 bases). Germline lookup yields CDR1 SGHTA and CDR2 FQGNSA. Trimming took 7 bases from V and 5 from J, leaving 15 bases between them. CDR3 length equals 14 residues. The CDR3 region has the DNA TGTGCCAGCACCAACGGGGGTTTCCACAATGAGCAGTTCTTC. The encoded protein is CASTNGGFHNEQFF.

The chain combines TRBV10-3 with TRBJ1-2; the D is unclear. V was pared by 3 bases and J by 4 bases, with 18 bases between. This CDR3 has 16 amino acids. Germline assignment: CDR1 ENHRY and CDR2 SYGVKD. In DNA, the CDR3 is TGTGCCATCAGTGAATTCATCGAGAGTAACGTCTATGGCTACACCTTC. This translates into CAISEFIESNVYGYTF.